This passage covers 26 T cell receptor beta chains from one sample sequenced in a study of T-cell memory formation after mild COVID-19. TCRdb recomputed calls from the 5' RACE reads with MiXCR, one row per CDR3 protein. The profile shows 100,000 to 140,000 distinct CDR3 sequences, roughly 14% of them singletons. The sequencing sample was made of PBMCs or a T cell subset sorted from them (not recorded which). The receptors here all came from a man between 18 and 29 years old who had mild COVID-19 (a few samples of this study predate the infection). Cell type and time point are not known.

The rearrangement joins TRBV4-3 to TRBJ2-4; the D call may be TRBD1 or TRBD2 (7 bases each). The CDR3 is 17 amino acids. Germline V gene lookup returns CDR1 LGHNA and CDR2 YSLEER. V shed 4 bases and J shed 3 bases, with 19 bases lying between them. The CDR3 reads CASSPKGGGWGKNIQYF. In nucleotides, the CDR3 is TGCGCCAGCAGCCCCAAGGGAGGGGGCTGGGGCAAAAACATTCAGTACTTC.

There are a few counts of this clonotype. The J gene is TRBJ1-6, the V gene TRBV18; perhaps TRBD1 as D (6 bases). CDR1 is KGHSH, CDR2 LQKENI, per germline. The CDR3 extends over 17 amino acids. V shed 4 bases and J shed 2 bases, with 15 bases lying between them. The CDR3 protein is CASSLTGVEPYNSPLHF. CDR3 in DNA: TGTGCCAGCTCACTGACAGGTGTCGAGCCCTATAATTCACCCCTCCACTTT.

This clonotype was detected ten times or more. This rearrangement joins TRBV4-3 to TRBJ2-1; D tentatively reads TRBD1 or TRBD2 (5 bases each). CDR3 size: 14 residues. The V end was cut by 2 bases, the J end by 10 bases, with 15 bases between. CDR1 and CDR2 (germline): LGHNA, YSLEER. Here the CDR3 DNA reads TGCGCCAGCAGCCAAAAGAGGGGTAGGCTAGAGCAGTTCTTC. Amino acids: CASSQKRGRLEQFF.

This clonotype was detected only a few times. The rearrangement uses TRBV4-1 and TRBJ2-2; 7 bases are a match to TRBD2. V trimming: 3 bases; J trimming: 4 bases; junction bases outside the gene matches: 8. The CDR3 is 16 amino acids. Germline V gene lookup returns CDR1 MGHRA and CDR2 YSYEKL. This chain's CDR3 is CASSHAWASGTGELFF. The CDR3 DNA follows: TGCGCCAGCAGCCATGCGTGGGCTAGCGGCACCGGGGAGCTGTTTTTT.

The V call is TRBV4-1, the J call TRBJ2-5; TRBD1 agrees at 7 bases. V shed 3 bases and J 4 bases; nucleotides not matched to a gene: 5. The CDR3 is 14 amino acids. Germline CDR1 reads MGHRA; CDR2 reads YSYEKL. CDR3 sequence reads: CASSHATGTETQYF. The CDR3, as DNA: TGCGCCAGCAGCCACGCGACAGGGACAGAGACCCAGTACTTC.

This clonotype was seen more than once but under ten times. The rearrangement uses TRBV4-2 and TRBJ1-2, with 8 bases that match TRBD1. J gave up 8 bases and V 3 bases, and 17 bases lay outside the gene matches. Germline V gene sequence: CDR1 LGHNA, CDR2 YNFKEQ. The CDR3 spans 17 residues. In DNA, the CDR3 is TGTGCCAGCAGCCAGCTTGGACAGGGCGAACGGAAAAGGGGCTACACCTTC. This encodes CASSQLGQGERKRGYTF.

The V gene is TRBV6-6, the J gene TRBJ2-3; tentative D call: TRBD1 (5 bases). Germline V CDR1 and CDR2: MNHNY, SVGAGI (reference sequence). The V end was cut by 4 bases, the J end by 0 bases, with 8 bases between. The CDR3 loop spans 14 amino acids. CDR3 sequence (DNA): TGTGCCAGCAGTTGGGGCAGTAGCACAGATACGCAGTATTTT. Encoded protein: CASSWGSSTDTQYF.

This clonotype was seen a handful of times. J is TRBJ2-1 and V is TRBV4-1; 11 bases map to TRBD2. The CDR3 runs 14 residues. Looked up from germline, CDR1 is MGHRA and CDR2 is YSYEKL. The CDR3 nucleotides read TGCGCAAGTAGCGGGGGGGATTCTTACAATGAGCAGTTCTTC. Encoded protein: CASSGGDSYNEQFF.

V is TRBV5-1 and J is TRBJ1-6; D is possibly TRBD1 (5 bases). The CDR3 covers 18 residues. V was pared by 4 bases and J by 2 bases, with 19 bases between. Germline CDR1 reads SGHRS; CDR2 reads YFSETQ. This chain's CDR3 is CASSPLGPRGTYNSPLHF. CDR3 sequence (DNA): TGCGCCAGCAGCCCGTTGGGGCCCAGAGGGACCTATAATTCACCCCTCCACTTT.

This clonotype was counted a few times. V usage is TRBV7-9 and J usage is TRBJ2-3; 8 bases are a match to TRBD2. CDR1 and CDR2 from the germline V gene are SEHNR and FQNEAQ (reference sequence). Losses at the gene ends were 6 bases for V and 0 bases for J; bases not matched to a gene: 8. The CDR3 contains 16 residues. CDR3 sequence reads: CASRLLSGGSTDTQYF. The CDR3 region has the DNA TGTGCCAGCAGACTCCTAAGCGGGGGCAGCACAGATACGCAGTATTTT. The whole variable domain, remainder taken from reference TRBV7-9 and TRBJ2-3, is DTGVSQNPRHKITKRGQNVTFRCDPISEHNRLYWYRQTLGQGPEFLTYFQNEAQLEKSRLLSDRFSAERPKGSFSTLEIQRTEQGDSAMYLCASRLLSGGSTDTQYFGPGTRLTVL.

V and J are TRBV7-9 and TRBJ2-1; D is ambiguous. Trimming shortened V by 2 bases and J by 5 bases, and 13 bases separated the two germline ends. CDR3 length: 15 amino acids. Germline values: CDR1 SEHNR, CDR2 FQNEAQ (reference sequence). CDR3 sequence reads: CASSLLQLSDNEQFF. CDR3 bases: TGTGCCAGCAGCTTACTCCAGCTTAGTGACAATGAGCAGTTCTTC.

This clonotype was counted only a few times. The V gene is TRBV4-3, the J gene TRBJ2-1; D unclear. There are 15 residues in the CDR3. Germline values: CDR1 LGHNA, CDR2 YSLEER. Trimming stripped 0 bases from V and 9 bases from J, with 15 bases between. The CDR3 DNA sequence: TGCGCCAGCAGCCAAGATGGCCTAGTGGTCGGTGAGCAGTTCTTC. Protein: CASSQDGLVVGEQFF.

The CDR3 region has the DNA TGTGCCAGCAGTTACTCGATCCTTCGCCCAGGGATAGGGTATGGCTACACCTTC. This sequence encodes CASSYSILRPGIGYGYTF. The genes are TRBV6-5 and TRBJ1-2, with D possibly being TRBD1 (5 bases). V lost 0 bases, J lost 5 bases, and 22 bases lay in between. In germline, CDR1 is MNHEY, CDR2 SVGAGI. CDR3 length equals 18 residues.

This clonotype has only a few counts. This chain links TRBV27 with TRBJ1-1; D gene ambiguous. Trimming pared 5 bases from V and 4 bases from J, leaving 11 bases between. The CDR3 is made up of 13 amino acids. CDR1 is MNHEY and CDR2 is SMNVEV in the germline V gene (reference sequence). DNA for the CDR3: TGTGCCAGCAGTAACCCGACGGGCACTGAAGCTTTCTTT. Its translation is CASSNPTGTEAFF.

This clonotype has only a few counts. The chain is built from TRBV4-3 and TRBJ2-1, with D perhaps assigned TRBD1 or TRBD2 (6 bases each). V lost 0 bases and J lost 9, with 18 bases in between. Germline V gene sequence: CDR1 LGHNA, CDR2 YSLEER. The CDR3 has 16 amino acids. CDR3 region: CASSQDWGAPVFEQFF. The CDR3 DNA reads TGCGCCAGCAGCCAAGATTGGGGGGCGCCCGTCTTTGAGCAGTTCTTC.

The V and J genes are TRBV7-9 and TRBJ2-1; 10 nucleotides align to TRBD2. CDR1 SEHNR and CDR2 FQNEAQ come from the germline V gene (reference sequence). Trimming took 5 bases from V and 0 from J; bases not matched to a gene: 4. The CDR3 length is 16 residues. CDR3 bases: TGTGCCAGCAGCCCCATAGCGGGGGGCTCCTACAATGAGCAGTTCTTC. Translation gives CASSPIAGGSYNEQFF.

Note on this clonotype: Because the CDR3 is missing its conserved closing phenylalanine or tryptophan, this is likely a read error. V and J are TRBV11-2 and TRBJ2-4; D gene uncertain. The CDR3 loop spans 13 amino acids. Germline CDR1 and CDR2: SGHAT and FQNNGV. V dropped 8 bases and J dropped 5 bases, with 13 bases sitting between them. In DNA form, the CDR3 reads TGTGCCAGCCAAAGGCCAATTCAAAACATTCAGTACTTA. Encoded protein: CASQRPIQNIQYL.

This chain links TRBV25-1 with TRBJ1-1; D is unclear. Germline-derived CDR1 and CDR2 are MGHDK and SYGVNS. The CDR3 runs 12 residues. V lost 3 bases, J lost 1 base, and 3 bases lay in between. DNA of the CDR3: TGTGCCAGCAGTGAGCCGAACACTGAAGCTTTCTTT. Protein product: CASSEPNTEAFF.

This clonotype has only a few counts. This chain connects TRBV7-8 to TRBJ2-3; D is ambiguous. Germline loops: CDR1 SGHVS, CDR2 FQNEAQ. Trimming stripped 0 bases from V and 4 bases from J, with 14 bases between. This CDR3 contains 16 residues. The CDR3 sequence: CASSLAALPAPDTQYF. The DNA for the CDR3 is TGTGCCAGCAGCTTAGCGGCGTTGCCGGCCCCAGATACGCAGTATTTT.

In this sample, this clonotype turned up many times. V gene TRBV5-6 combines with J gene TRBJ2-2; no clear D gene. Trimming took 2 bases from V and 7 from J, leaving 9 bases between them. CDR3 length equals 13 residues. Looked up from germline, CDR1 is SGHDT and CDR2 is YYEEEE. This CDR3 reads CASSFWAVGELFF. CDR3 DNA: TGTGCCAGCAGCTTTTGGGCGGTCGGGGAGCTGTTTTTT.

V gene TRBV5-6 combines with J gene TRBJ2-3; possible D gene TRBD1, 6 bases. This CDR3 contains 15 residues. The V end was cut by 5 bases, the J end by 3 bases, with 16 bases between. CDR1 SGHDT and CDR2 YYEEEE come from the germline V gene. As DNA, the CDR3 is TGTGCCAGCAGTTCTCGACAGGCTCGGACAGATACGCAGTATTTT. Translating gives CASSSRQARTDTQYF.

The genes are TRBV30 and TRBJ2-3; 7 bases map to TRBD1. The junction had 5 bases not matched to a gene; V was cut back by 2 bases and J by 3 bases. The CDR3 length is 14 residues. Germline V CDR1 and CDR2: GTSNPN, SVGIG (reference sequence). The CDR3 region is CAWSRGRGTDTQYF. CDR3 nucleotides: TGTGCCTGGAGTCGGGGCAGGGGGACAGATACGCAGTATTTT.

This clonotype has a handful of counts. The chain employs TRBV29-1 and TRBJ2-7; 10 nucleotides line up with TRBD1. This CDR3 is built from 14 residues. The V gene's germline CDR1 is SQVTM and CDR2 ANQGSEA. The V and J ends lost 4 bases and 6 bases, in that order; junction bases with no gene match: 9. The CDR3 reads CSVVGGDRGLEQYF. As DNA, the CDR3 is TGCAGCGTTGTAGGGGGTGACAGGGGGCTCGAGCAGTACTTC.

V is TRBV5-5 and J is TRBJ2-6, with D uncertain. Trimming took 4 bases from V and 4 from J, leaving 15 bases between them. The CDR3 spans 16 residues. The germline V gene encodes CDR1 SGHKS and CDR2 YYEKEE (reference sequence). The CDR3: CASSLIVVSGANVLTF. Written as DNA, the CDR3 is TGTGCCAGCAGCCTGATCGTAGTTAGCGGGGCCAACGTCCTGACTTTC.

This clonotype was found a few times. The chain links TRBV6-5 to TRBJ1-2; D uncertain. CDR1 MNHEY and CDR2 SVGAGI come from the germline V gene. The CDR3 runs to 14 residues. V was pared by 3 bases and J by 1 base, with 9 bases between. Here the CDR3 DNA reads TGTGCCAGCAGTTATGCTTACCGTAACTATGGCTACACCTTC. The encoded protein is CASSYAYRNYGYTF.

The V call is TRBV2, the J call TRBJ2-1; 11 bases are shared with TRBD2. J was trimmed by 6 bases and V by 5 bases; bases with no gene match: 9. The CDR3 spans 16 residues. From germline, CDR1 is SNHLY and CDR2 FYNNEI. CDR3 region: CASSQRSSGGTNEQFF. The CDR3 DNA reads TGTGCCAGCAGTCAGAGGTCTAGCGGGGGGACCAATGAGCAGTTCTTC.